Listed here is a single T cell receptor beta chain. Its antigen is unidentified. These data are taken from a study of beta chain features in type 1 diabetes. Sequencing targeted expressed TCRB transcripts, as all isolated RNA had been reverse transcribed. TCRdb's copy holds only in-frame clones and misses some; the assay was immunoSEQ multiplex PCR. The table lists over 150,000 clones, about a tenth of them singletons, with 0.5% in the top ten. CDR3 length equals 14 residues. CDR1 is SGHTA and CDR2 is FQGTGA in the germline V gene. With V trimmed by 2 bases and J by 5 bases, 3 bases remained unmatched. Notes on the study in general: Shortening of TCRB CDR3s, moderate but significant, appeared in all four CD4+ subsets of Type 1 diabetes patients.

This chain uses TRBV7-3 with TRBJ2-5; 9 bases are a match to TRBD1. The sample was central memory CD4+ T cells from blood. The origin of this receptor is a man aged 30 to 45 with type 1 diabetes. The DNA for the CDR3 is TGTGCCAGCAGCTTACGGACAGGGGACGAGACCCAGTACTTC. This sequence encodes CASSLRTGDETQYF.